This T cell receptor (beta chain) was sequenced for a study of shared clonotypes between healthy human individuals. Study at large: Researchers assigned three CD4 naive, three CD4 memory, two CD8 naive and one CD8 memory plate to each donor.

The CDR3 is 13 residues long. CDR1 and CDR2 (germline): MNHNS, SASEGT. With 0 bases removed from V and 7 bases from J, the gap between germline ends came to 10 bases. Repertoires were generated with immunoSEQ multiplex PCR, while TCRdb's copy carries only in-frame clones and drops some. Among some 2 million clones listed, 85% to 95% were seen once. The chain joins TRBV6-1 to TRBJ2-7; D is possibly TRBD2 (5 bases). The sample comprised naive CD4+ T cells sorted from blood. Subset here: CD45RA+ positively selected. This TCR was recovered from a man between 18 and 29 years old in good health. CDR3 in DNA: TGTGCCAGCAGTGAAGCGCGGGTCGGGGAGCAGTACTTC. This gives the protein CASSEARVGEQYF.